This entry features one T cell receptor (beta chain) sequence. The data derive from a study of T cell changes during pregnancy in multiple sclerosis. Only in-frame clones appear in the TCRdb table, and some are missing; sequencing was by immunoSEQ multiplex PCR. The table includes roughly 57,000 clones, around 94% detected once. The length of the CDR3 is 13 residues. Germline CDR1 SQVTM, CDR2 ANQGSEA. V was clipped by 3 bases and J by 0 bases, with 9 bases between them. The chain employs TRBV29-1 and TRBJ2-7, with a weak D call TRBD2 (5 bases). The receptor was derived from a female donor with multiple sclerosis, enrolled in a pregnancy study. Specimen: CD8+ T cells from peripheral blood mononuclear cells, collected after pregnancy. The CDR3 reads CSVESTTSYEQYF. The CDR3 bases are TGCAGCGTTGAGTCGACTACCTCCTACGAGCAGTACTTC.